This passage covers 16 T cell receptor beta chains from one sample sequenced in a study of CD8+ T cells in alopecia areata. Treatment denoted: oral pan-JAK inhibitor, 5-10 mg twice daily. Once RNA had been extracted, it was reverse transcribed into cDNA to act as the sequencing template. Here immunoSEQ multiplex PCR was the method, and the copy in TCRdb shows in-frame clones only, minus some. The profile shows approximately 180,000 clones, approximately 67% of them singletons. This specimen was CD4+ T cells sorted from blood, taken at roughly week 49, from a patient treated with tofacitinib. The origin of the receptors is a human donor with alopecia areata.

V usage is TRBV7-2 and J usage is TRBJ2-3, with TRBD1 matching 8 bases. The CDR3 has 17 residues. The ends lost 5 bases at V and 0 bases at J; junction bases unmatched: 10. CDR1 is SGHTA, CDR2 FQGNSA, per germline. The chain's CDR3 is CASSPRTGRASTDTQYF. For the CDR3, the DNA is TGTGCCAGCAGCCCCAGGACAGGGCGAGCTAGCACAGATACGCAGTATTTT.

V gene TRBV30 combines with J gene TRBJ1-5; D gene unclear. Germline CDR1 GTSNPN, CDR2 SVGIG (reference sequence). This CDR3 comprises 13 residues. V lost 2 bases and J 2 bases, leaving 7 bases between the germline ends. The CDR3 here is CAWSSNRNQPQHF. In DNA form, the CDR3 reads TGTGCCTGGAGTTCCAACCGCAATCAGCCCCAGCATTTT.

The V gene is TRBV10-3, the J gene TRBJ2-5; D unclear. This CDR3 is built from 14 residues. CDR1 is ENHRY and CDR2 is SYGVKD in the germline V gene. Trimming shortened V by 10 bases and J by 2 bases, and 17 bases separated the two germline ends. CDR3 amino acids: CATIQSAGQETQYF. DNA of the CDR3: TGTGCCACCATCCAGAGTGCCGGTCAAGAGACCCAGTACTTC.

The CDR3 DNA is TGCAGCGTTCTGAATAGACAGAGTGACAATGAGCAGTTCTTC. Amino acids: CSVLNRQSDNEQFF. V usage is TRBV29-1 and J usage is TRBJ2-1; a possible D gene is TRBD1 (5 bases). Trimming removed 5 bases from V and 5 bases from J, with 16 bases in between. This CDR3 contains 14 residues. Germline loops: CDR1 SQVTM, CDR2 ANQGSEA.

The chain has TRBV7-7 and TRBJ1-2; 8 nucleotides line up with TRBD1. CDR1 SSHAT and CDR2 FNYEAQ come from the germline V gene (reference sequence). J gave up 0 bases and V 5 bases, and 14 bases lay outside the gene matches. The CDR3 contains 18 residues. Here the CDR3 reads CASSPESRTGSANYGYTF. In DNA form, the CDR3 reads TGTGCCAGCAGCCCCGAAAGCCGGACAGGGTCGGCTAACTATGGCTACACCTTC. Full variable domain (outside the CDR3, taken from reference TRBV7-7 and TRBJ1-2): GAGVSQSPRYKVTKRGQDVTLRCDPISSHATLYWYQQALGQGPEFLTYFNYEAQPDKSGLPSDRFSAERPEGSISTLTIQRTEQRDSAMYRCASSPESRTGSANYGYTFGSGTRLTVV.

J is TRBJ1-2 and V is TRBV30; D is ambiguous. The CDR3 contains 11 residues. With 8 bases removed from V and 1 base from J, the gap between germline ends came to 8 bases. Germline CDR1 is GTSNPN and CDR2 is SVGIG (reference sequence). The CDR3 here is CAAWHNYGYTF. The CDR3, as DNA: TGTGCCGCTTGGCATAACTATGGCTACACCTTC.

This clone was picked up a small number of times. The CDR3 nucleotides are TGTGCCAGTAGGCGGGGGACTAGCACAGATACGCAGTATTTT. Translated: CASRRGTSTDTQYF. This rearrangement joins TRBV19 to TRBJ2-3; 7 positions agree with TRBD2. The CDR3 covers 14 residues. CDR1 LNHDA and CDR2 SQIVND come from the germline V gene (reference sequence). The trim removed 6 bases at V and 0 bases at J, leaving 3 bases unmatched.

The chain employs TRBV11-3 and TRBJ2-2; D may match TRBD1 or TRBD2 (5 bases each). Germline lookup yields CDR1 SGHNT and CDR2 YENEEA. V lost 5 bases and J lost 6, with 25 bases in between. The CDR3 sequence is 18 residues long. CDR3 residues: CASSPSGRPTRDSGELFF. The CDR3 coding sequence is TGTGCCAGCAGCCCCTCGGGGCGGCCGACACGGGATTCCGGGGAGCTGTTTTTT.

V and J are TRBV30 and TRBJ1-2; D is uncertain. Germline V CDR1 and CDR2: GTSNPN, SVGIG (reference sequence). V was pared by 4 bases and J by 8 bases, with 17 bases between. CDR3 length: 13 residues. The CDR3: CAWIGGISLGYTF. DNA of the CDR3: TGTGCCTGGATTGGAGGTATATCGCTCGGCTACACCTTC.

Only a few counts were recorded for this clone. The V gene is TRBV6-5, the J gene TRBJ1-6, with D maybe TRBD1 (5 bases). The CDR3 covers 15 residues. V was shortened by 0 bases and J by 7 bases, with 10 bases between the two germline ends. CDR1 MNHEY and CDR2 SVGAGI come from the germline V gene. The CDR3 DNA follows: TGTGCCAGCAGTTACTCTGGGGGAAGGAATTCACCCCTCCACTTT. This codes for CASSYSGGRNSPLHF.

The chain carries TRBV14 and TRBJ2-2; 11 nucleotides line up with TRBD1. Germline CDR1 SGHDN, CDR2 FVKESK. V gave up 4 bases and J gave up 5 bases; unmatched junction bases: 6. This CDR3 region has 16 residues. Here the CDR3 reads CASSLWTGGGTGELFF. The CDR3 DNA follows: TGTGCCAGCAGCCTTTGGACAGGGGGCGGGACCGGGGAGCTGTTTTTT. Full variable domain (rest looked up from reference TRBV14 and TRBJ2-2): EAGVTQFPSHSVIEKGQTVTLRCDPISGHDNLYWYRRVMGKEIKFLLHFVKESKQDESGMPNNRFLAERTGGTYSTLKVQPAELEDSGVYFCASSLWTGGGTGELFFGEGSRLTVL.

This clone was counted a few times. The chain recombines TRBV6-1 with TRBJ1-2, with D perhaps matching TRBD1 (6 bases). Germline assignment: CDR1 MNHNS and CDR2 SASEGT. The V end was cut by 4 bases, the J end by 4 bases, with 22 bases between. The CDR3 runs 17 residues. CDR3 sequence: CASSGFTGFGELYGYTF. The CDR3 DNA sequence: TGTGCCAGCAGTGGATTCACAGGGTTTGGGGAGCTCTATGGCTACACCTTC.

The CDR3 loop reads CASSERGGMGSPLHF. For the CDR3, the DNA is TGTGCCAGCAGTGAACGAGGGGGCATGGGATCACCCCTCCACTTT. The gene calls are TRBV2 and TRBJ1-6; 7 nucleotides agree with TRBD1. Trimming at V came to 2 bases and at J to 10 bases, leaving 8 bases not matched to a gene. The CDR3 is 15 residues long. In germline, CDR1 is SNHLY, CDR2 FYNNEI.

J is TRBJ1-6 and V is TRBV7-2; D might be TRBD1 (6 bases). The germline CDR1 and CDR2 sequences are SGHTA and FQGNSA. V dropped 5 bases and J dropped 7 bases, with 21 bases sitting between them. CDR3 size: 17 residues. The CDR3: CASSIKGRGTSNSPLHF. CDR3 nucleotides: TGTGCCAGCAGCATAAAAGGGAGGGGGACGTCCAATTCACCCCTCCACTTT.

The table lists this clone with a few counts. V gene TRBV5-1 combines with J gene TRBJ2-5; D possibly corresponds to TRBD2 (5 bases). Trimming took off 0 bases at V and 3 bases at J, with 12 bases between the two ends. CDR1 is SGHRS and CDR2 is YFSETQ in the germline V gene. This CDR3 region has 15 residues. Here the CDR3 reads CASSLEGRPKETQYF. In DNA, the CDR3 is TGCGCCAGCAGCTTGGAAGGGAGACCGAAAGAGACCCAGTACTTC.

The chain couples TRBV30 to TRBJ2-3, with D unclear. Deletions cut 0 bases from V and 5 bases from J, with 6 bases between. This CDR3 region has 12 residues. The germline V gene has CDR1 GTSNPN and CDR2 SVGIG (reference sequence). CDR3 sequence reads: CAWSVQEDTQYF. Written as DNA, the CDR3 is TGTGCCTGGAGTGTACAAGAAGATACGCAGTATTTT. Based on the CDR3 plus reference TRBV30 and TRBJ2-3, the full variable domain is SQTIHQWPATLVQPVGSPLSLECTVEGTSNPNLYWYRQAAGRGLQLLFYSVGIGQISSEVPQNLSASRPQDRQFILSSKKLLLSDSGFYLCAWSVQEDTQYFGPGTRLTVL.